The clone carrying this TCR beta chain was seen at least ten times. Its antigen is not known. This CDR3 has 14 residues. V gave up 6 bases and J gave up 3 bases; unmatched junction bases: 8. Germline assignment: CDR1 ENHRY and CDR2 SYGVKD. The entry originates in a study of T cells in Graves' hyperthyroidism and ophthalmopathy. Researchers amplified the TCR beta CDR3 regions from RNA transcripts. Initially, a first-round RT-PCR of the TCR CDR3 employed the HTBI primer set. TCRdb re-called the multiplex PCR reads with MiXCR, one entry per CDR3 protein. The table lists around 600,000 distinct CDR3 sequences, roughly 15% of them singletons. Clinical symptoms, serum thyroxine and TRAb, thyroid ultrasound and orbital computed tomography together formed the diagnostic basis. Fresh peripheral blood, 7.5 to 10 ml of it, supplied the PBMCs. The study's findings and limits: From stable hyperthyroidism, ophthalmopathy was separated by a 13 V-J model.

This chain links TRBV10-3 with TRBJ2-7; 7 nucleotides line up with TRBD1. Source material: blood. The receptor comes from a woman between 45 and 60 years old with Graves' ophthalmopathy. The CDR3 nucleotides are TGTGCCATCAGGGCCTCACAGGGGAACTACGAGCAGTACTTC. It translates to CAIRASQGNYEQYF.